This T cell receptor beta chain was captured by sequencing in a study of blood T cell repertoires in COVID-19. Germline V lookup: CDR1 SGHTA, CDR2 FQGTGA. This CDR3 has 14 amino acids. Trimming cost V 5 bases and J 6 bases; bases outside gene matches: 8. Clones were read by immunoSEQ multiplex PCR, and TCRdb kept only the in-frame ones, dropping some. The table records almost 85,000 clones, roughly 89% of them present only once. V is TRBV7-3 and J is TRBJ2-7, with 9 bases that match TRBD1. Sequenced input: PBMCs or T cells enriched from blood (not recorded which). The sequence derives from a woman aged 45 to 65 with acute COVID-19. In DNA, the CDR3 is TGTGCCAGCAGCATCGGGACAGGGTACGGCGAGCAGTACTTC. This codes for CASSIGTGYGEQYF.